This TCR beta chain originates from a study of T cells after yellow fever vaccination. The CDR3 is made up of 15 amino acids. The V and J ends lost 3 bases and 0 bases, in that order; junction bases with no gene match: 4. Germline-derived CDR1 and CDR2 are DFQATT and SNEGSKA (reference sequence). This clonotype showed up just a few times. As yet, its antigen is unknown. TCRdb passed the 5' RACE reads through MiXCR, listing each CDR3 protein once. The sample shows some 400,000 distinct CDR3 sequences, around 6.5% of them seen only once. Study-wide results and limits: Post-booster samples contained most primary-vaccination clones (around 95% CD4, about 90% CD8). Researchers cautioned that FACS-sorted repertoires could harbor abundant clonotypes contaminating from the bulk population.

The starting material was PBMCs, obtained 5 days after the yellow fever booster vaccination. The V and J genes are TRBV20-1 and TRBJ2-2, with TRBD1 identical over 7 bases. The receptor was derived from a man younger than 45 who received the YFV17D yellow fever vaccine. CDR3 residues: CSASKGAPNTGELFF. CDR3 bases: TGCAGTGCTAGTAAGGGGGCTCCGAACACCGGGGAGCTGTTTTTT.